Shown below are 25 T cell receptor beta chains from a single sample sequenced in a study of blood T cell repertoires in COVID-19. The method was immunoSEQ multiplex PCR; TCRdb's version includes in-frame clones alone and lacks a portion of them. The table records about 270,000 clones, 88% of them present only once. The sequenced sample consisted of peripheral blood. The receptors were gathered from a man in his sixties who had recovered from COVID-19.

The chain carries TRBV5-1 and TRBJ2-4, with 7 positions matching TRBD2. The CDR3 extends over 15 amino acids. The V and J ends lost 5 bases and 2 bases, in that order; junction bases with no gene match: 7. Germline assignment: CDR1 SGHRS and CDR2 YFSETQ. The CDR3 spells CASRGEGPSKNIQYF. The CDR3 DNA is TGCGCCAGCAGGGGGGAGGGGCCCTCCAAAAACATTCAGTACTTC.

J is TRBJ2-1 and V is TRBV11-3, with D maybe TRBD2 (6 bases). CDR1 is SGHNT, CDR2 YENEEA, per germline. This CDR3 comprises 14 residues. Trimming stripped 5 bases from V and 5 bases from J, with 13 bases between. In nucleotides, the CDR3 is TGTGCCAGCAGCCCGAGGGCGGGGAACAATGAGCAGTTCTTC. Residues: CASSPRAGNNEQFF. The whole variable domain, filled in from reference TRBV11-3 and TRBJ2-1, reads EAGVVQSPRYKIIEKKQPVAFWCNPISGHNTLYWYLQNLGQGPELLIRYENEEAVDDSQLPKDRFSAERLKGVDSTLKIQPAELGDSAVYLCASSPRAGNNEQFFGPGTRLTVL.

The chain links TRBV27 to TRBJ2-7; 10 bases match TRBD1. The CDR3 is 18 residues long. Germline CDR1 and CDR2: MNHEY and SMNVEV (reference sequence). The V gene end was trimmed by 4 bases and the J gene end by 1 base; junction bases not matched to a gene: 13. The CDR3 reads CASSSAVRRDRGSYEQYF. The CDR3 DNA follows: TGTGCCAGCAGTTCCGCCGTCCGGCGGGACAGGGGATCCTACGAGCAGTACTTC.

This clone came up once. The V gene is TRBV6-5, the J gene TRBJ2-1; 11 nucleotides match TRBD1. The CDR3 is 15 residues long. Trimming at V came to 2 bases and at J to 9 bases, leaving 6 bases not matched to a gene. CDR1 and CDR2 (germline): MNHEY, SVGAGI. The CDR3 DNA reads TGTGCCAGCAGTTACCCCCGGACAGGGGGCGGTGAGCAGTTCTTC. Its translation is CASSYPRTGGGEQFF.

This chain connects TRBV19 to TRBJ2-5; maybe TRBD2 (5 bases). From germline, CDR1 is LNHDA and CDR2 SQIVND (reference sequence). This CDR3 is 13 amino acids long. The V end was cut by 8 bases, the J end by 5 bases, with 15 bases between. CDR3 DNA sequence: TGTGCCAGTTCTTTGGGAGACTGGGAGACCCAGTACTTC. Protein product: CASSLGDWETQYF.

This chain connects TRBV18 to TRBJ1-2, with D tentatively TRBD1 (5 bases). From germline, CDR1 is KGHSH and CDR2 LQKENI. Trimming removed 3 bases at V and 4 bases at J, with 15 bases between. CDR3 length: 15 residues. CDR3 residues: CASSPMTEISYGYTF. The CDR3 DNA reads TGTGCCAGCTCACCTATGACAGAAATATCCTATGGCTACACCTTC.

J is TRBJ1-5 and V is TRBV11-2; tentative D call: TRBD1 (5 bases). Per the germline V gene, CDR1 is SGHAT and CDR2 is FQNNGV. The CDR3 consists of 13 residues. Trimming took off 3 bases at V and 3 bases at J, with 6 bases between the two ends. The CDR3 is CASSLGLNQPQHF. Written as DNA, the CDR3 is TGTGCCAGCAGCTTGGGACTCAATCAGCCCCAGCATTTT.

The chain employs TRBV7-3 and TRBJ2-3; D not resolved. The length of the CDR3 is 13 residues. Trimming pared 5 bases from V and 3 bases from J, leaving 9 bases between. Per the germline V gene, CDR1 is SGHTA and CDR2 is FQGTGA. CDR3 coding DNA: TGTGCCAGCAGCCCCCACCGGACAGATACGCAGTATTTT. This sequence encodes CASSPHRTDTQYF.

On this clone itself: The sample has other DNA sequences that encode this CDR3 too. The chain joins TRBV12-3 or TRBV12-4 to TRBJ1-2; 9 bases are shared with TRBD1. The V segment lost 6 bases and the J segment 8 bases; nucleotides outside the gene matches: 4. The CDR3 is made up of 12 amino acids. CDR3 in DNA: TGTGCCAGCAGGACAGGGGGTCGCGGCTACACCTTC. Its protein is CASRTGGRGYTF.

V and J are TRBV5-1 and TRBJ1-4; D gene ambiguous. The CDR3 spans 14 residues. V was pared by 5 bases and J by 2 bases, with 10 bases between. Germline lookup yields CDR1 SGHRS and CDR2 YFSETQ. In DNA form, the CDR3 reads TGCGCCAGCAGTGCGGGGTTTACTAATGAAAAACTGTTTTTT. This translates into CASSAGFTNEKLFF.

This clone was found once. CDR3 protein: CASSLVRGAQETQYF. In nucleotides, the CDR3 is TGTGCCAGCAGCTTAGTCAGGGGGGCGCAAGAGACCCAGTACTTC. This chain uses TRBV7-2 with TRBJ2-5, with a weak D call TRBD1 (7 bases). This CDR3 spans 15 amino acids. V was shortened by 1 base and J by 2 bases, with 11 bases between the two germline ends. The V gene's germline CDR1 is SGHTA and CDR2 FQGNSA.

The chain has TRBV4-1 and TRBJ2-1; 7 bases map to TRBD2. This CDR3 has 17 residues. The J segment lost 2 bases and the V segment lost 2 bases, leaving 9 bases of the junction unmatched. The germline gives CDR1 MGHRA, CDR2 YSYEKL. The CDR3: CASSQSGGTTTYNEQFF. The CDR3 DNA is TGCGCCAGCAGCCAAAGTGGGGGGACTACCACCTACAATGAGCAGTTCTTC.

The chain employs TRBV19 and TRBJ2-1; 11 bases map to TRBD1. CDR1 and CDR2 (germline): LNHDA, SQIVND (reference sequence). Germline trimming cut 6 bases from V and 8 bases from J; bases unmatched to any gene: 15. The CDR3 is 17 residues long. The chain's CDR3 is CASSQGQGEPYGHEQFF. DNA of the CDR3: TGTGCCAGTAGCCAGGGACAGGGGGAACCTTATGGTCATGAGCAGTTCTTC.

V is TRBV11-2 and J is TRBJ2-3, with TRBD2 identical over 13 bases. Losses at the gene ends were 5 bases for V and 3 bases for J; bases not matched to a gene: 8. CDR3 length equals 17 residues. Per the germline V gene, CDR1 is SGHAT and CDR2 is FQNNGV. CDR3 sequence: CASSRALAGGTTDTQYF. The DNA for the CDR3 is TGTGCCAGCAGCCGCGCACTAGCGGGGGGGACGACAGATACGCAGTATTTT.

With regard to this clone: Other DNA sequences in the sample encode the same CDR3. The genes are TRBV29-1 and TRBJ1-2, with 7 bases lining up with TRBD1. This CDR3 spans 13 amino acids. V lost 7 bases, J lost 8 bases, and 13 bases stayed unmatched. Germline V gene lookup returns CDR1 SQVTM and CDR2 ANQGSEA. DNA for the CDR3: TGCAGCGGAGATGAGGAGGGGGCGGGGGGCTACACCTTC. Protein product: CSGDEEGAGGYTF.

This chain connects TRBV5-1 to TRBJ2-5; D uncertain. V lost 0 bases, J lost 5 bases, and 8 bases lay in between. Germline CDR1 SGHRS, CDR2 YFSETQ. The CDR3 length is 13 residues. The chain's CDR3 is CASSLGVSETQYF. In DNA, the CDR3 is TGCGCCAGCAGCTTGGGAGTCTCGGAGACCCAGTACTTC.

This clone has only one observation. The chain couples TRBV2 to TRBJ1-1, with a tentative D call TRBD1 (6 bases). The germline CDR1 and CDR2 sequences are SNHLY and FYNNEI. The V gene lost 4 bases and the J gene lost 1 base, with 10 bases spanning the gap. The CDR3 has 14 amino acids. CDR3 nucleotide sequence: TGTGCCAGCAGTGGGATACAGGGGAACACTGAAGCTTTCTTT. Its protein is CASSGIQGNTEAFF.

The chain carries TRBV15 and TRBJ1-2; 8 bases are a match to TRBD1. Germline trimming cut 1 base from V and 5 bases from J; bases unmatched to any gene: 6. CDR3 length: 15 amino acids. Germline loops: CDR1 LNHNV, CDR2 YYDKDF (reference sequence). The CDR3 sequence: CATSRGTGGKYGYTF. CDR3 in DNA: TGTGCCACCAGCAGAGGAACAGGGGGGAAATATGGCTACACCTTC.

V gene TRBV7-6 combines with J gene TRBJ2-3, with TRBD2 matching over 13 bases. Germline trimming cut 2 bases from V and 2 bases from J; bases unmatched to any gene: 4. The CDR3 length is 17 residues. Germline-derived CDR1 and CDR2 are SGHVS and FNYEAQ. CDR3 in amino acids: CASSLMGLAGPTDTQYF. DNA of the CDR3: TGTGCCAGCAGCTTAATGGGACTAGCGGGGCCCACAGATACGCAGTATTTT. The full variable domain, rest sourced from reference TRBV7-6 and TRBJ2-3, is GAGVSQSPRYKVTKRGQDVALRCDPISGHVSLYWYRQALGQGPEFLTYFNYEAQQDKSGLPNDRFSAERPEGSISTLTIQRTEQRDSAMYRCASSLMGLAGPTDTQYFGPGTRLTVL.

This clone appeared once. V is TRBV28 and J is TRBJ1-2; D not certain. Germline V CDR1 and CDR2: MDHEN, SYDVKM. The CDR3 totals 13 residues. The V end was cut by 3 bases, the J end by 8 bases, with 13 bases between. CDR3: CASSFRTGGGYTF. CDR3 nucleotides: TGTGCCAGCAGTTTCCGGACTGGAGGCGGCTACACCTTC.

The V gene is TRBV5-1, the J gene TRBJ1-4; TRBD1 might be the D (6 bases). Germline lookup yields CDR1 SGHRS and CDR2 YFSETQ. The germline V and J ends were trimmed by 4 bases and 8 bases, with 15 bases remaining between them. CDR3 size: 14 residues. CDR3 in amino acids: CASSQRTAAEKLFF. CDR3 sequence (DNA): TGCGCCAGCAGCCAGCGGACAGCGGCCGAAAAACTGTTTTTT.

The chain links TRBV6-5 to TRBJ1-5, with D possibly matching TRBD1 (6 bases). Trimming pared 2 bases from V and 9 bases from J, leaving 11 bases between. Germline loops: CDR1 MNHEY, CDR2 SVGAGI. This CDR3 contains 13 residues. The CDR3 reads CASSYGQFRPQHF. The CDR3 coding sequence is TGTGCCAGCAGTTACGGACAGTTTCGGCCCCAGCATTTT.

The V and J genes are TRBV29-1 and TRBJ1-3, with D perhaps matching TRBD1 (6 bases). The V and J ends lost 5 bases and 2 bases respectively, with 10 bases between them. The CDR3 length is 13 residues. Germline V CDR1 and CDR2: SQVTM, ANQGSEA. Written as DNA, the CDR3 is TGCAGCGTTTCAGGGGAAGCTGGAAACACCATATATTTT. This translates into CSVSGEAGNTIYF.

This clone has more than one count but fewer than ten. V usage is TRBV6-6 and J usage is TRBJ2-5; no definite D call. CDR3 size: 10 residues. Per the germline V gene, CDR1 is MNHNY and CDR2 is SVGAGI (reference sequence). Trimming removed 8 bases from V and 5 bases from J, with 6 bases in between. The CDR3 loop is CASSRETQYF. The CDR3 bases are TGTGCCAGCTCTAGGGAGACCCAGTACTTC.

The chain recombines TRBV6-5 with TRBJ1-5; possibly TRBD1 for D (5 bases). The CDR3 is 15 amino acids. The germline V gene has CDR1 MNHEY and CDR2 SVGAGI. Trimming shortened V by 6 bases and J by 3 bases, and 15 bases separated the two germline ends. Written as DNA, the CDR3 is TGTGCCAGCAGCCCACGGGGGTTGGTCAATCAGCCCCAGCATTTT. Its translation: CASSPRGLVNQPQHF.